One sample yielded the 12 T cell receptor beta chains listed below, sequenced in a study of metastatic and nonmetastatic thyroid tumors. TCRdb re-clonotyped the PCR reads via MiXCR. Here the sample spans 55,000 to 75,000 clones, about 17% being singletons. All patients were untreated before thyroid surgery. The sample consisted of blood. The source is a female donor with papillary thyroid cancer or a benign thyroid nodule (not recorded which). Some clones in this sample may be carry-over from other donors' samples.

In this sample, this clone turned up a few times. The J gene is TRBJ2-7, the V gene TRBV27; 12 positions agree with TRBD1. J was trimmed by 3 bases and V by 4 bases; bases with no gene match: 13. Looked up from germline, CDR1 is MNHEY and CDR2 is SMNVEV (reference sequence). The length of the CDR3 is 18 residues. CDR3 loop: CASSSTGTGGYNGYEQYF. The CDR3 bases are TGTGCCAGCAGTTCAACCGGGACAGGGGGCTATAACGGCTACGAGCAGTACTTC.

The CDR3 here is CATSQGTWAQFF. CDR3 DNA sequence: TGTGCCACCAGTCAGGGGACTTGGGCGCAGTTCTTC. The genes are TRBV24-1 and TRBJ2-1; D might be TRBD1 or TRBD2, each matching 6 bases. The V gene's germline CDR1 is KGHDR and CDR2 SFDVKD. Trimming cost V 6 bases and J 12 bases, with 14 bases left between them. There are 12 residues in the CDR3.

This clone is labeled large (0.1 to 1%). The chain recombines TRBV6-1 with TRBJ1-3; the D is unclear. Germline CDR1 MNHNS, CDR2 SASEGT. This CDR3 spans 15 amino acids. Trimming removed 1 base from V and 0 bases from J, with 7 bases in between. In DNA, the CDR3 is TGTGCCAGCAGTGAAGGGCCCAGCTCTGGAAACACCATATATTTT. Translation: CASSEGPSSGNTIYF.

At least ten counts were recorded for this clone. The chain employs TRBV4-1 and TRBJ2-3; a weak D match, TRBD2 (5 bases). The V end lost 4 bases, the J end lost 3 bases, and 14 bases lay between the germline ends. Per germline, CDR1 MGHRA and CDR2 YSYEKL. The CDR3 covers 15 residues. The CDR3 bases are TGCGCCAGCAGCCTCTCGCGCGGGCTAACAGATACGCAGTATTTT. Its protein is CASSLSRGLTDTQYF.

For this clone: This may be a read error: a much more frequent sequence differs by one nucleotide. The J gene is TRBJ1-1, the V gene TRBV5-6, with TRBD1 identical over 10 bases. The CDR3 consists of 15 residues. Per germline, CDR1 SGHDT and CDR2 YYEEEE. The CDR3 sequence: CACSLRQGAEAEAFF. CDR3 coding DNA: TGTGCCTGCAGTCTAAGACAGGGGGCGGAGGCTGAAGCTTTCTTT.

This clone showed up many times. The same CDR3 is also encoded by other DNA sequences in this sample. The chain couples TRBV10-3 to TRBJ1-1, with a tentative D call TRBD1 (5 bases). The CDR3 sequence is 13 residues long. Germline-derived CDR1 and CDR2 are ENHRY and SYGVKD. Trimming removed 0 bases from V and 4 bases from J, with 6 bases in between. DNA for the CDR3: TGTGCCATCAGTGAGTCCGGGGGCACTGAAGCTTTCTTT. Translated: CAISESGGTEAFF.

The genes are TRBV4-3 and TRBJ2-2, with D possibly TRBD2 on 6 matching bases. Germline loops: CDR1 LGHNA, CDR2 YSLEER. CDR3 length: 15 residues. Trimming removed 0 bases at V and 7 bases at J, with 12 bases between. CDR3 coding DNA: TGCGCCAGCAGCCAAGATCCTAGCGCTAGCGGGGAGCTGTTTTTT. The encoded protein is CASSQDPSASGELFF.

This chain joins TRBV15 and TRBJ2-6; D gene unclear. CDR1 is LNHNV and CDR2 is YYDKDF in the germline V gene (reference sequence). V gave up 6 bases and J gave up 2 bases, with 5 bases separating them. The CDR3 has 13 amino acids. The CDR3 is CATRTAGANVLTF. DNA of the CDR3: TGTGCCACCAGGACCGCTGGGGCCAACGTCCTGACTTTC.

The chain employs TRBV12-3 or TRBV12-4 and TRBJ1-4; D is perhaps TRBD1 (5 bases). The CDR3 is 12 amino acids. Deletions cut 7 bases from V and 7 bases from J, with 10 bases between. This CDR3 reads CASTGGGEKLFF. CDR3 bases: TGTGCCAGCACTGGGGGGGGTGAAAAACTGTTTTTT.

This clone appeared many times. This chain links TRBV5-4 with TRBJ1-2, with D hard to call. The CDR3 is 15 residues long. Trimming left V 5 bases short and J 2 bases short, with 16 bases between. Per germline, CDR1 SGHNT and CDR2 YYREEE (reference sequence). CDR3 DNA sequence: TGTGCCAGCAGGCCTCGGGAGGCAGTCAACTATGGCTACACCTTC. Translated, it gives CASRPREAVNYGYTF.

This clone was observed many times. CDR3 sequence (DNA): TGTGCCAGCAGCCGAGGGGAGTCCTACGAGCAGTACTTC. Protein product: CASSRGESYEQYF. This sequence joins TRBV7-9 and TRBJ2-7, with D possibly being TRBD1 or TRBD2 (5 bases each). CDR1 is SEHNR and CDR2 is FQNEAQ in the germline V gene (reference sequence). The length of the CDR3 is 13 residues. V was clipped by 5 bases and J by 1 base, with 9 bases between them.

The rearrangement links TRBV20-1 to TRBJ2-1; the match to TRBD2 covers 8 bases. The trim removed 0 bases at V and 6 bases at J, leaving 7 bases unmatched. CDR1 is DFQATT, CDR2 SNEGSKA, per germline (reference sequence). The CDR3 is 15 amino acids. The CDR3 is CSARDLTSEGNEQFF. The CDR3, as DNA: TGCAGTGCTAGAGATCTGACTAGCGAGGGCAATGAGCAGTTCTTC.